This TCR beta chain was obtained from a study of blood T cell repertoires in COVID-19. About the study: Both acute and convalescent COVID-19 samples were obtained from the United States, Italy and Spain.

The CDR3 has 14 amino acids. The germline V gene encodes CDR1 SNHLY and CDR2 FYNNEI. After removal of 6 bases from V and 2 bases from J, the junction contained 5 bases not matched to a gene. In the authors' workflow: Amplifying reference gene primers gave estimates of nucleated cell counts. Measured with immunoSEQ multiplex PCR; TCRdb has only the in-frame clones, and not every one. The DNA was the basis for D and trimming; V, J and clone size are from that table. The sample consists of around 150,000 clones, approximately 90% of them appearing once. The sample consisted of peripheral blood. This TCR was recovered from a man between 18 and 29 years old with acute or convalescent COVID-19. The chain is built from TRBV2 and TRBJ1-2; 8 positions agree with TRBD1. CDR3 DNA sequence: TGTGCCAGCAGGGGACAGGAGACCAACTATGGCTACACCTTC. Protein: CASRGQETNYGYTF.